The source of this T cell receptor beta chain is a study of blood T cell repertoires in COVID-19 (dated by TCRdb to 2019 to 2021). For context, the study as a whole: The collaborator samples originated in the United States, Italy and Spain and spanned the acute and convalescent phases of COVID-19. The material from the prospective study consisted of cDNA or gDNA derived from T cells, B-cell-depleted T cells, or PBMCs. The dataset comprised deeply sampled blood TCRbeta repertoires from subjects exposed to, actively infected with, or recovered from COVID-19. The repertoires were released in a freely available public database meant as a resource for research on the immune response to SARS-CoV-2. The samples were drawn from the first 160 participants of the ongoing ImmuneRACE study and from over 950 subjects provided by 6 global collaborators. The sample metadata nearly always contained a de-identified subject ID, COVID-19 status, age in years and sex. Where available, HLA class I and class II types were obtained from metadata supplied by the sample provider rather than from assay-based typing.

General conclusions and limits of the study: Clinical and demographic metadata were provided uncurated, with the amount varying by source and participant.

Concerning this clone: Its cognate antigen has yet to be identified. No much larger clonotype is one base removed from it; base qualities were not supplied.

CDR1 and CDR2 (ENHRY, SYGVKD) derive from the germline V gene. V lost 2 bases and J lost 1 base; the stretch between them is 9 bases long. The CDR3 covers 14 residues, taking in both the cysteine and the phenylalanine. CDR3 DNA only is kept here, 42 bases in frame from base 1. TCRbeta CDR3 regions were amplified from genomic DNA using the immunoSEQ Assay, a bias-controlled multiplex PCR. For the original study's pipeline: Within the assay, amplification of reference gene primers was used to estimate how many nucleated cells each sample contained. To quantify the absolute abundance of each unique TCRbeta CDR3 rearrangement, sequence reads were collapsed and filtered. For each sample, productive Simpson clonality was calculated as the square root of Simpson's diversity index across productive rearrangements. In its TCRdb copy, this immuneACCESS table keeps in-frame sequences only and misses some clones. Where compared with another copy, unresolved V genes explain less than half of these, and the others have no known cause. That table furnishes V, J and clone size, whereas the DNA furnished D and trimming. Counted in this sample were tens of thousands of clones; approximately 90% of them appeared once. The top ten hold around 7.1% of the sample.

At one collaborating source in Seattle, patients were enrolled during active infection and were followed longitudinally through the course of disease. Whole blood was collected in K2EDTA tubes by collaborating institutions according to the institutions' own protocols. For TCRbeta analysis, collaborators shipped samples as frozen whole blood, isolated PBMCs, or DNA extracted from either of those sample types. What was sequenced was peripheral blood. This TCR was sampled from an older woman with COVID-19, enrolled during active disease. In this chain, TRBV10-3 is recombined with TRBJ2-7, with the D gene not confidently named. The DNA is TGTGCCATCAGTGAGAGAACAGATTCCTACGAGCAGTACTTC. Translated, it gives CAISERTDSYEQYF.